The text below deals with one TCR beta chain. Mismatch with germline at one junction end may stem from a read error. The CDR3 sequence is 13 residues long. Germline V gives CDR1 SQVTM, CDR2 ANQGSEA. The data derive from a study of CD8 T cells in Susac syndrome. Negative isolation yielded CD8+ and CD4+ T cells; FACS enriched TEMRA cells. RNA was extracted with the RNeasy kit, and a quantity of roughly 0.5 to 1 ug was reverse transcribed using random hexamers. Using its own MiXCR run on the immunoSEQ multiplex PCR reads, TCRdb lists one record per CDR3 protein. Of about 190,000 distinct CDR3 sequences listed, roughly 95% were seen once; the top ten hold around 0.096%.

The receptor was derived from a human donor with Susac syndrome. The chain is built from TRBV29-1 and TRBJ1-1; 7 bases line up with TRBD1. The sequenced sample was CD4+ T cells from PBMCs. The CDR3 region is CSVEDRVNTEAFF. In DNA form, the CDR3 reads TGCAGCGTAGAAGACAGGGTGAACACTGAAGCTTTCTTT. Together with reference TRBV29-1 and TRBJ1-1, the CDR3 gives the full variable domain: SAVISQKPSRDICQRGTSLTIQCQVDSQVTMMFWYRQQPGQSLTLIATANQGSEATYESGFVIDKFPISRPNLTFSTLTVSNMSPEDSSIYLCSVEDRVNTEAFFGQGTRLTVV.